A single sample gave rise to the 16 T cell receptor beta chains below, sequenced in a study of T cell responses to AZD1222 COVID-19 vaccine. Assay: immunoSEQ multiplex PCR; the TCRdb copy retains only in-frame clones and omits some. The sample lists 95,000 to 150,000 clones, more than 80% occurring once. Material: peripheral blood, obtained on day 0 of AZD1222 vaccination. These receptors all stem from an adult in good health.

V usage is TRBV4-1 and J usage is TRBJ2-5; D gene unclear. Trimming took 1 base from V and 5 from J, leaving 8 bases between them. The CDR3 length is 13 residues. Looked up from germline, CDR1 is MGHRA and CDR2 is YSYEKL. CDR3 in amino acids: CASSQALEETQYF. The CDR3 nucleotides are TGCGCCAGCAGCCAAGCCTTAGAGGAGACCCAGTACTTC.

This clone was detected once. The chain couples TRBV5-4 to TRBJ2-2, with TRBD2 matching 11 bases. The CDR3 covers 17 residues. Germline V lookup: CDR1 SGHNT, CDR2 YYREEE (reference sequence). With 4 bases clipped from V and 5 bases from J, the junction kept 10 bases outside the gene matches. CDR3 sequence reads: CASSPGTSGSWTGELFF. CDR3 DNA: TGTGCCAGCAGCCCGGGGACTAGCGGCTCGTGGACCGGGGAGCTGTTTTTT.

This chain joins TRBV29-1 and TRBJ1-6; D is unclear. Germline values: CDR1 SQVTM, CDR2 ANQGSEA. This CDR3 spans 13 amino acids. Trimming took off 5 bases at V and 7 bases at J, with 12 bases between the two ends. CDR3 coding DNA: TGCAGCGTTAACGACTCCTTAAATTCACCCCTCCACTTT. Residues: CSVNDSLNSPLHF.

Only a few counts were recorded for this clone. This same CDR3 is encoded by further DNA sequences in the sample. V gene TRBV9 combines with J gene TRBJ2-3, with TRBD2 identical over 12 bases. Germline loops: CDR1 SGDLS, CDR2 YYNGEE. The CDR3 spans 16 residues. V was clipped by 3 bases and J by 2 bases; unmatched bases: 4. In DNA form, the CDR3 reads TGTGCCAGCAGCGGAGGGACTAGCGGGCTCACAGATACGCAGTATTTT. Translated, it gives CASSGGTSGLTDTQYF.

The J gene is TRBJ1-2, the V gene TRBV12-3 or TRBV12-4; D unresolved. V lost 7 bases to trimming and J lost 8 bases, with 17 bases between them. This CDR3 has 13 amino acids. The CDR3 loop reads CASTRGAVRGYTF. CDR3 nucleotide sequence: TGTGCCAGCACCCGGGGAGCAGTCCGGGGCTACACCTTC.

This rearrangement joins TRBV18 to TRBJ2-1, with D uncertain. Germline CDR1 and CDR2: KGHSH and LQKENI. V was shortened by 6 bases and J by 0 bases, with 12 bases between the two germline ends. This CDR3 spans 15 amino acids. The CDR3 DNA reads as TGTGCCAGCTCTCTCGGGTCCAGCTCCTACAATGAGCAGTTCTTC. It encodes CASSLGSSSYNEQFF.

Here the CDR3 reads CASSPRQGGSKPQHF. CDR3 in DNA: TGTGCCAGCAGTCCCCGACAGGGAGGGTCGAAGCCCCAGCATTTT. The rearrangement joins TRBV28 to TRBJ1-5; 7 nucleotides agree with TRBD1. With 5 bases clipped from V and 8 bases from J, the junction kept 12 bases outside the gene matches. The germline gives CDR1 MDHEN, CDR2 SYDVKM. This CDR3 contains 15 residues.

The chain carries TRBV5-4 and TRBJ2-1; D call uncertain. CDR3 size: 11 residues. Germline V gives CDR1 SGHNT, CDR2 YYREEE (reference sequence). Trimming pared 4 bases from V and 5 bases from J, leaving 4 bases between. The CDR3 reads CASSGNNEQFF. The CDR3 DNA follows: TGTGCCAGCAGCGGGAACAATGAGCAGTTCTTC.

The V and J genes are TRBV5-1 and TRBJ2-5; no reliable D call. The CDR3 runs to 11 residues. Germline values: CDR1 SGHRS, CDR2 YFSETQ. Deletions cut 2 bases from V and 3 bases from J, with 2 bases between. Here the CDR3 DNA reads TGCGCCAGCAGCTTCAAAGAGACCCAGTACTTC. This gives the protein CASSFKETQYF.

The chain is built from TRBV2 and TRBJ1-1; TRBD1 aligns across 10 bases. The CDR3 has 15 residues. Germline V gene sequence: CDR1 SNHLY, CDR2 FYNNEI. V lost 7 bases to trimming and J lost 0 bases; unmatched junction nucleotides: 5. CDR3 sequence reads: CASTKDRGMNTEAFF. The CDR3 nucleotides are TGTGCCAGCACTAAGGACAGGGGGATGAACACTGAAGCTTTCTTT.

This clone came up once. The V call is TRBV4-2, the J call TRBJ2-5, with D hard to call. Trimming cost V 2 bases and J 5 bases, with 12 bases left between them. This CDR3 has 14 amino acids. Per the germline V gene, CDR1 is LGHNA and CDR2 is YNFKEQ. CDR3 sequence: CASSQPARAETQYF. The CDR3 nucleotides are TGTGCCAGCAGCCAACCTGCTCGTGCGGAGACCCAGTACTTC.

The chain uses TRBV9 and TRBJ2-3, with 9 bases that match TRBD2. From germline, CDR1 is SGDLS and CDR2 YYNGEE. The length of the CDR3 is 16 residues. V shed 3 bases and J 5 bases; nucleotides not matched to a gene: 10. CDR3 in DNA: TGTGCCAGCAGCGCAGGTGGCGGGGGGGCTGTAGATACGCAGTATTTT. This translates into CASSAGGGGAVDTQYF.

The chain uses TRBV12-5 and TRBJ2-6; D gene ambiguous. The CDR3 covers 13 residues. CDR1 is LGHNT and CDR2 is FRNRAP in the germline V gene. V dropped 2 bases and J dropped 1 base, with 0 bases sitting between them. CDR3: CASGLSGANVLTF. DNA for the CDR3: TGTGCTAGTGGTTTGTCTGGGGCCAACGTCCTGACTTTC. Filled out from reference TRBV12-5 and TRBJ2-6, the complete variable domain reads DARVTQTPRHKVTEMGQEVTMRCQPILGHNTVFWYRQTMMQGLELLAYFRNRAPLDDSGMPKDRFSAEMPDATLATLKIQPSEPRDSAVYFCASGLSGANVLTFGAGSRLTVL.

This chain uses TRBV5-1 with TRBJ1-1; D not certain. This CDR3 has 13 residues. CDR1 and CDR2 from the germline V gene are SGHRS and YFSETQ. Trimming took off 0 bases at V and 7 bases at J, with 10 bases between the two ends. CDR3 in amino acids: CASSLGLGSEAFF. Here the CDR3 DNA reads TGCGCCAGCAGCTTGGGCCTCGGTAGTGAAGCTTTCTTT.

The genes are TRBV11-3 and TRBJ2-3; TRBD2 agrees at 12 bases. Germline V gene data show CDR1 as SGHNT and CDR2 as YENEEA. The J segment lost 2 bases and the V segment lost 5 bases, leaving 5 bases of the junction unmatched. The CDR3 is 16 residues long. The CDR3 bases are TGTGCCAGCAGCAGAGGACTAGCGGGATTCACAGATACGCAGTATTTT. It translates to CASSRGLAGFTDTQYF.

The V call is TRBV29-1, the J call TRBJ1-2; no firm D call. Looked up from germline, CDR1 is SQVTM and CDR2 is ANQGSEA. The V end was cut by 4 bases, the J end by 0 bases, with 3 bases between. The CDR3 loop spans 11 amino acids. This CDR3 reads CSVGPNYGYTF. For the CDR3, the DNA is TGCAGCGTTGGGCCTAACTATGGCTACACCTTC.